Shown below are 31 T cell receptor beta chains from a single sample sequenced in a study of neurological immune-mediated disorders. TCRdb recomputed calls from the 5' RACE reads with MiXCR, one row per CDR3 protein. This sample has about 71,000 distinct CDR3 sequences; roughly an eighth occur once, and the top ten carry around 4.6%. Noted time point: longitudinal time-point 1 (baseline). The material sequenced was PBMCs. The receptors were sampled from a female donor with HTLV-1-associated myelopathy (HAM/TSP).

With regard to this clonotype: This may stem from a read error, because a much larger clone lies one nucleotide away. The rearrangement links TRBV5-6 to TRBJ2-3; the match to TRBD2 covers 7 bases. Germline V gene lookup returns CDR1 SGHDT and CDR2 YYEEEE. This CDR3 spans 16 amino acids. CDR3 region: CAISLPSREITDTQYF. Here the CDR3 DNA reads TGTGCCATCAGCTTACCTTCGCGGGAGATCACAGATACGCAGTATTTT.

This clonotype was counted at least ten times. The V gene is TRBV5-1, the J gene TRBJ1-1, with 8 bases lining up with TRBD1. With 0 bases clipped from V and 8 bases from J, the junction kept 3 bases outside the gene matches. CDR3 size: 13 residues. Germline CDR1 is SGHRS and CDR2 is YFSETQ. In DNA, the CDR3 is TGCGCCAGCAGCTTGGGGACAGGGAGCGAAGCTTTCTTT. It specifies CASSLGTGSEAFF.

This clonotype was found many times. The rearrangement links TRBV28 to TRBJ2-1, with D possibly matching TRBD1 (5 bases). CDR1 MDHEN and CDR2 SYDVKM come from the germline V gene. V shed 1 base and J shed 8 bases, with 15 bases lying between them. The CDR3 extends over 15 amino acids. In DNA, the CDR3 is TGTGCCAGCAGTTTATCCCGAAGCAGGGTTTATGAGCAGTTCTTC. Translating it yields CASSLSRSRVYEQFF.

Ten or more counts support this clonotype. The rearrangement links TRBV5-1 to TRBJ1-1; the D is unclear. The germline V and J ends were trimmed by 1 base and 1 base, with 17 bases remaining between them. Germline V gene data show CDR1 as SGHRS and CDR2 as YFSETQ. The CDR3 runs to 17 residues. The CDR3: CASSLIGVGPRNTEAFF. CDR3 in DNA: TGCGCCAGCAGCTTGATTGGGGTTGGGCCTCGGAACACTGAAGCTTTCTTT. Drawing the rest from reference TRBV5-1 and TRBJ1-1, the complete variable domain is KAGVTQTPRYLIKTRGQQVTLSCSPISGHRSVSWYQQTPGQGLQFLFEYFSETQRNKGNFPGRFSGRQFSNSRSEMNVSTLELGDSALYLCASSLIGVGPRNTEAFFGQGTRLTVV.

This clonotype was seen ten or more times. This chain links TRBV6-5 with TRBJ2-2, with a weak D call TRBD1 (6 bases). The length of the CDR3 is 14 residues. V was cut by 7 bases and J by 4 bases, with 13 bases left in between. Germline loops: CDR1 MNHEY, CDR2 SVGAGI. The CDR3 sequence is CASIGGKGTGELFF. The CDR3 DNA sequence: TGTGCCAGCATAGGGGGAAAAGGCACCGGGGAGCTGTTTTTT.

This clonotype was recorded at least ten times. Here the CDR3 reads CASSLLGGADTEAFF. In DNA, the CDR3 is TGTGCCAGCAGCCTCCTTGGTGGGGCCGACACTGAAGCTTTCTTT. The genes are TRBV7-8 and TRBJ1-1; D might be TRBD1 (5 bases). CDR1 is SGHVS, CDR2 FQNEAQ, per germline. CDR3 length: 15 amino acids. Deletions cut 5 bases from V and 3 bases from J, with 16 bases between.

This clonotype was seen only a few times. The genes are TRBV10-1 and TRBJ1-1; D may be TRBD1 (5 bases). The CDR3 is 13 residues long. Trimming cost V 6 bases and J 0 bases, with 8 bases left between them. Germline V gives CDR1 WNHNN, CDR2 SYGVQD (reference sequence). The CDR3 here is CASRQDMNTEAFF. CDR3 coding DNA: TGCGCCAGCAGACAGGACATGAACACTGAAGCTTTCTTT.

In this sample, this clonotype is medium-sized. The V and J genes are TRBV5-5 and TRBJ2-3, with TRBD1 as a possible D gene (5 bases). Per the germline V gene, CDR1 is SGHKS and CDR2 is YYEKEE (reference sequence). The length of the CDR3 is 14 residues. The V and J ends lost 2 bases and 2 bases respectively, with 9 bases between them. As DNA, the CDR3 is TGTGCCAGCAGCTTTCGACAGAACACAGATACGCAGTATTTT. It yields the protein CASSFRQNTDTQYF.

This clonotype was detected many times. This chain joins TRBV2 and TRBJ1-4; 8 bases match TRBD1. Germline-derived CDR1 and CDR2 are SNHLY and FYNNEI. This CDR3 comprises 18 residues. Germline trimming cut 1 base from V and 5 bases from J; bases unmatched to any gene: 12. The CDR3 bases are TGTGCCAGCAGTGAAGGGACGGTAACAGGGGGAATAAATGAAAAACTGTTTTTT. The encoded protein is CASSEGTVTGGINEKLFF.

This clonotype was picked up many times. The V call is TRBV6-1, the J call TRBJ1-1; D is ambiguous. The V end was cut by 2 bases, the J end by 10 bases, with 5 bases between. Germline V lookup: CDR1 MNHNS, CDR2 SASEGT. This CDR3 is 10 amino acids long. The CDR3 loop is CASSEMGAFF. The DNA of the CDR3 is TGTGCCAGCAGTGAAATGGGAGCTTTCTTT.

Details on this clonotype: The junction does not match germline at one end; this may be a read error. This rearrangement joins TRBV15 to TRBJ1-2; 10 nucleotides align to TRBD1. Germline-derived CDR1 and CDR2 are LNHNV and YYDKDF (reference sequence). This CDR3 is 21 amino acids long. The CDR3, as DNA: TGTGCTACCAGCAGAGAGGCGGGGGTGGAAGGGACAGGGGTTGGGATGTTTGGCTACACCTTC. Its protein is CATSREAGVEGTGVGMFGYTF.

Remarks on this clonotype: A much bigger clone sits one base away, suggesting this may be a read error. CDR3 sequence reads: CVWRRLAARNEQFF. The CDR3, as DNA: TGTGTCTGGAGGAGACTAGCGGCGAGGAATGAGCAGTTCTTC. The chain combines TRBV30 with TRBJ2-1; the match to TRBD2 covers 9 bases. CDR3 length: 14 residues. Germline CDR1 is GTSNPN and CDR2 is SVGIG (reference sequence).

This clonotype was detected many times. The chain carries TRBV7-6 and TRBJ1-6; TRBD1 might be the D (6 bases). The CDR3 is made up of 14 amino acids. Trimming cost V 5 bases and J 8 bases, with 13 bases left between them. Germline V CDR1 and CDR2: SGHVS, FNYEAQ. The CDR3 loop is CASSEQGVDSPLHF. CDR3 nucleotides: TGTGCCAGCAGCGAACAGGGAGTGGATTCACCCCTCCACTTT.

This clonotype came up many times. The rearrangement links TRBV27 to TRBJ2-7; TRBD1 aligns across 7 bases. The CDR3 loop spans 14 amino acids. Germline values: CDR1 MNHEY, CDR2 SMNVEV (reference sequence). With V trimmed by 5 bases and J by 1 base, 5 bases remained unmatched. CDR3 protein: CASSPNRGSYEQYF. The CDR3 DNA reads as TGTGCCAGCAGTCCTAACAGGGGTTCCTACGAGCAGTACTTC.

There are many counts of this clonotype. The gene calls are TRBV9 and TRBJ1-2; D possibly corresponds to TRBD1 (6 bases). Per the germline V gene, CDR1 is SGDLS and CDR2 is YYNGEE. Trimming left V 3 bases short and J 0 bases short, with 12 bases between. There are 15 residues in the CDR3. The CDR3 is CASSAYRATNYGYTF. The CDR3 nucleotides read TGTGCCAGCAGCGCCTACAGGGCCACTAACTATGGCTACACCTTC.

At least ten counts were recorded for this clonotype. The chain couples TRBV20-1 to TRBJ1-5, with D unclear. This CDR3 comprises 12 residues. CDR1 DFQATT and CDR2 SNEGSKA come from the germline V gene (reference sequence). Trimming took 8 bases from V and 7 from J, leaving 15 bases between them. The CDR3 region has the DNA TGCAGTACACACCGATCGGGGCAGCCCCAGCATTTT. It codes for CSTHRSGQPQHF.

In regard to this clonotype: A read error may account for a junction end that differs from germline. This chain uses TRBV2 with TRBJ2-1, with D possibly matching TRBD1 (6 bases). Looked up from germline, CDR1 is SNHLY and CDR2 is FYNNEI. CDR3 size: 15 residues. The CDR3 DNA follows: TGTGCCAACAGTGGGGGCATCCGCTCCTACAATGCGCAGTTCTTC. It yields the protein CANSGGIRSYNAQFF.

The chain joins TRBV27 to TRBJ2-3, with 11 bases fitting TRBD1. Germline CDR1 is MNHEY and CDR2 is SMNVEV (reference sequence). Trimming removed 6 bases from V and 6 bases from J; junction bases left unmatched: 5. The CDR3 runs to 14 residues. The CDR3 DNA is TGTGCCAGCAGCACCGGGACAGGGGGGGATACGCAGTATTTT. As protein: CASSTGTGGDTQYF.

A few counts support this clonotype. The chain combines TRBV28 with TRBJ2-1; the D is unclear. V was pared by 6 bases and J by 7 bases, with 13 bases between. This CDR3 comprises 13 residues. Germline V gene data show CDR1 as MDHEN and CDR2 as SYDVKM. Here the CDR3 DNA reads TGTGCCAGCAGCACCCACTCCGCAAATGAGCAGTTCTTC. This codes for CASSTHSANEQFF.

The chain is built from TRBV29-1 and TRBJ2-1, with TRBD1 identical over 9 bases. The CDR3 is 15 amino acids. The V segment lost 4 bases and the J segment 0 bases; nucleotides outside the gene matches: 4. Looked up from germline, CDR1 is SQVTM and CDR2 is ANQGSEA. CDR3 in DNA: TGCAGCGTTGTAGGGGACAGGGCCTCCTACAATGAGCAGTTCTTC. It encodes CSVVGDRASYNEQFF.

The genes are TRBV29-1 and TRBJ1-2; 9 nucleotides line up with TRBD1. The CDR3 length is 12 residues. V was clipped by 6 bases and J by 5 bases; unmatched bases: 4. Germline V gene sequence: CDR1 SQVTM, CDR2 ANQGSEA. CDR3 sequence (DNA): TGCAGCGTCGCGGGACAGGGATATGGCTACACCTTC. It is translated as CSVAGQGYGYTF.

This clonotype occurred many times. One end of the junction varies from germline; a read error may be responsible. The chain has TRBV20-1 and TRBJ1-2, with a tentative D call TRBD1 (5 bases). Germline V gene data show CDR1 as DFQATT and CDR2 as SNEGSKA (reference sequence). The length of the CDR3 is 11 residues. The CDR3 DNA sequence: TGCAGTGCTAGAGATAAAAGGGGCTACACATTC. Its translation: CSARDKRGYTF.

Many counts were recorded for this clonotype. At one boundary the junction diverges from the germline segment, which might be a read error. The chain couples TRBV12-3 or TRBV12-4 to TRBJ2-3, with 9 positions matching TRBD2. The CDR3 extends over 14 amino acids. DNA of the CDR3: TGTGCCAGCAGTCTAGCGGGGAGCACAGATACGCAGTATTTT. This translates into CASSLAGSTDTQYF.

This clonotype was detected many times. The V gene is TRBV5-1, the J gene TRBJ1-1, with D perhaps TRBD1 (5 bases). The CDR3 runs 17 residues. Trimming removed 0 bases at V and 0 bases at J, with 15 bases between. Germline CDR1 is SGHRS and CDR2 is YFSETQ. The chain's CDR3 is CASSLAPGTGMNTEAFF. The CDR3 coding sequence is TGCGCCAGCAGCTTGGCTCCCGGGACCGGGATGAACACTGAAGCTTTCTTT.

This clonotype has a count of ten or more. The chain has TRBV5-1 and TRBJ2-3, with D possibly being TRBD2 (5 bases). This CDR3 has 16 residues. Deletions cut 4 bases from V and 2 bases from J, with 17 bases between. CDR1 is SGHRS and CDR2 is YFSETQ in the germline V gene. CDR3 protein: CASSPPAGEITDTQYF. CDR3 coding DNA: TGCGCCAGCAGCCCCCCCGCCGGGGAGATCACAGATACGCAGTATTTT.

This clonotype was seen at least ten times. This chain links TRBV7-9 with TRBJ2-6, with D possibly being TRBD1 or TRBD2 (5 bases each). Germline loops: CDR1 SEHNR, CDR2 FQNEAQ (reference sequence). This CDR3 is built from 17 residues. V was cut by 1 base and J by 2 bases, with 12 bases left in between. Written as DNA, the CDR3 is TGTGCCAGCAGCTTAGAGTTCGAGGGGACTGGGGCCAACGTCCTGACTTTC. This sequence encodes CASSLEFEGTGANVLTF.

A remark on this clonotype: This may stem from a read error, because a much larger clone lies one nucleotide away. This sequence joins TRBV20-1 and TRBJ2-7, with D unresolved. Per germline, CDR1 DFQATT and CDR2 SNEGSKA (reference sequence). This CDR3 spans 12 amino acids. V was trimmed by 3 bases and J by 6 bases, leaving 12 bases between them. This chain's CDR3 is CSASDNNFEQYF. The CDR3 DNA follows: TGCAGTGCTAGTGACAACAACTTCGAGCAGTACTTC.

This clonotype was seen at least ten times. V gene TRBV5-5 combines with J gene TRBJ2-1, with TRBD2 as a possible D gene (5 bases). Germline V gene lookup returns CDR1 SGHKS and CDR2 YYEKEE (reference sequence). This CDR3 has 12 amino acids. V lost 2 bases, J lost 12 bases, and 12 bases lay in between. This CDR3 reads CASSFSLDAQFF. The CDR3 coding sequence is TGTGCCAGCAGCTTTTCACTAGATGCGCAGTTCTTC.

This clonotype is classed as medium-sized. The chain combines TRBV29-1 with TRBJ2-7; TRBD1 is a possible D gene (5 bases). Germline CDR1 and CDR2: SQVTM and ANQGSEA. This CDR3 is 12 amino acids long. Trimming removed 2 bases at V and 7 bases at J, with 12 bases between. The CDR3 sequence is CSVENRPTEQYF. Here the CDR3 DNA reads TGCAGCGTTGAAAACAGGCCTACGGAGCAGTACTTC.

This clonotype was counted many times. V usage is TRBV10-3 and J usage is TRBJ2-2; D ambiguous. V dropped 6 bases and J dropped 6 bases, with 5 bases sitting between them. The CDR3 covers 11 residues. Germline CDR1 reads ENHRY; CDR2 reads SYGVKD. Here the CDR3 reads CAIRAAGELFF. The CDR3 bases are TGTGCCATCAGGGCAGCCGGGGAGCTGTTTTTT.

This clonotype appeared many times. In DNA, the CDR3 is TGTGCCAGCAGTTTTCCCGCTAGCGGGGGAGCCTACGAGCAGTACTTC. Amino acids: CASSFPASGGAYEQYF. This chain connects TRBV12-3 or TRBV12-4 to TRBJ2-7; 10 bases match TRBD2. The CDR3 is made up of 16 amino acids. V shed 3 bases and J 2 bases; nucleotides not matched to a gene: 7.